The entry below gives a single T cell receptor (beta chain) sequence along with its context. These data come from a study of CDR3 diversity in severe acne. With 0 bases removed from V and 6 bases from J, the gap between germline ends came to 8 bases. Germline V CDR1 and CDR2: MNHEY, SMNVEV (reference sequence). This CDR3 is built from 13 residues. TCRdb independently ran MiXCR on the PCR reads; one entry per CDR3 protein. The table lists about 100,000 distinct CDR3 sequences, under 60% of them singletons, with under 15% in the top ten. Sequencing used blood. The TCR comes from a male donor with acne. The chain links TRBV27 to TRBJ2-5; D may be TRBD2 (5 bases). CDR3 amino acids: CASSLSLGKTQYF. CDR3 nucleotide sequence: TGTGCCAGCAGTTTATCTCTCGGGAAGACCCAGTACTTC.